Presented here are 5 T cell receptor beta chains from one specimen sequenced in a study of shared clonotypes between healthy human individuals. Method: immunoSEQ multiplex PCR; TCRdb's copy keeps in-frame clones and lacks some. The sample yields 2 million to 3 million clones, 93% seen once. The specimen was naive CD4+ T cells from PBMCs. The subset here: CD45RA+ positively selected. Receptors were obtained from a man between 18 and 29 years old in good health. Some clones in this sample may be carry-over from other donors' samples.

The rearrangement links TRBV5-6 to TRBJ2-5, with 7 bases identical to TRBD2. The CDR3 extends over 16 amino acids. Germline lookup yields CDR1 SGHDT and CDR2 YYEEEE. After removal of 0 bases from V and 4 bases from J, the junction contained 9 bases not matched to a gene. The CDR3: CASSLEVGGPRETQYF. CDR3 bases: TGTGCCAGCAGCTTGGAAGTGGGAGGGCCGCGAGAGACCCAGTACTTC. Full variable domain (remainder filled in from reference TRBV5-6 and TRBJ2-5): DAGVTQSPTHLIKTRGQQVTLRCSPKSGHDTVSWYQQALGQGPQFIFQYYEEEERQRGNFPDRFSGHQFPNYSSELNVNALLLGDSALYLCASSLEVGGPRETQYFGPGTRLLVL.

The chain couples TRBV7-9 to TRBJ2-2; D is unresolved. The germline V and J ends were trimmed by 1 base and 5 bases, with 14 bases remaining between them. This CDR3 has 16 residues. Germline assignment: CDR1 SEHNR and CDR2 FQNEAQ (reference sequence). CDR3 bases: TGTGCCAGCAGCTTAGGACGGCGAGCTGGTACCGGGGAGCTGTTTTTT. Translated, it gives CASSLGRRAGTGELFF.

The V call is TRBV5-1, the J call TRBJ1-1; D might be TRBD1 (6 bases). There are 15 residues in the CDR3. Trimming took 4 bases from V and 0 from J, leaving 13 bases between them. CDR1 is SGHRS, CDR2 YFSETQ, per germline. The CDR3 nucleotides are TGCGCCAGCAGCCCTGGGGGCACTCTGAACACTGAAGCTTTCTTT. Amino acids: CASSPGGTLNTEAFF.

V usage is TRBV5-4 and J usage is TRBJ2-5; D might be TRBD2 (5 bases). Trimming removed 0 bases from V and 1 base from J, with 10 bases in between. CDR1 SGHNT and CDR2 YYREEE come from the germline V gene (reference sequence). This CDR3 region has 15 residues. The CDR3 protein is CASSLAGDFQETQYF. CDR3 coding DNA: TGTGCCAGCAGCTTGGCCGGGGATTTCCAAGAGACCCAGTACTTC.

V and J are TRBV7-9 and TRBJ1-2; TRBD1 agrees at 12 bases. With 4 bases clipped from V and 7 bases from J, the junction kept 7 bases outside the gene matches. The CDR3 length is 15 residues. Germline loops: CDR1 SEHNR, CDR2 FQNEAQ (reference sequence). The CDR3 here is CASSSRGQGAAGYTF. CDR3 sequence (DNA): TGTGCCAGCAGCTCCCGGGGACAGGGGGCCGCTGGCTACACCTTC.